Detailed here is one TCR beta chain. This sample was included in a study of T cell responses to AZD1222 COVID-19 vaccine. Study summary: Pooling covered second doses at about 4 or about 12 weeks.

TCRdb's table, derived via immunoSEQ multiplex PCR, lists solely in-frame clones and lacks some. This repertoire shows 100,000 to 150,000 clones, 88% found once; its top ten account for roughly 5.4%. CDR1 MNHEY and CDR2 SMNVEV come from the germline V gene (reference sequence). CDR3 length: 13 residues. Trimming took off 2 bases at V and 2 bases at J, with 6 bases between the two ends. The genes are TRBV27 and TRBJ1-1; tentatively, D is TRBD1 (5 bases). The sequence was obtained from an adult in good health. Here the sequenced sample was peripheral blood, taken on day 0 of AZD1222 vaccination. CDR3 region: CASSLGANTEAFF. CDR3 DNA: TGTGCCAGCAGTTTAGGGGCCAACACTGAAGCTTTCTTT.